The clone carrying this T cell receptor beta chain has more than one count but fewer than ten. The antigen remains undetermined. V lost 7 bases and J 8 bases, leaving 20 bases between the germline ends. CDR1 is LNHDA and CDR2 is SQIVND in the germline V gene (reference sequence). The CDR3 is 14 amino acids. This record comes from a study of a mutant IDH1 vaccine in newly diagnosed glioma. Sequenced by immunoSEQ multiplex PCR; TCRdb stores in-frame clones only, minus some. The data show 40,000 to 65,000 clones, approximately 78% seen once. Regarding time point: week 5, during vaccination. Every vaccination contained 300 ug of the mutant IDH1 20-mer peptide and was paired with topical imiquimod. The donor cohort comprised cases of new WHO grade 3 or 4 IDH1-mutant, ATRX-lost astrocytoma.

The TCR comes from a middle-aged woman with glioma. This sample comprised PBMCs, obtained from a glioma patient whose treatment included an IDH1 peptide vaccine. The chain has TRBV19 and TRBJ1-2; D is possibly TRBD1 (6 bases). For the CDR3, the DNA is TGTGCCAGTACACTAAAAGGGGGGTTAGTCGGCTACACCTTC. This encodes CASTLKGGLVGYTF.